This TCR beta chain was sequenced for a study of T-cell memory formation after mild COVID-19. In the study overall: Most TCR clusters belonged to a single donor.

J was trimmed by 2 bases and V by 6 bases; bases with no gene match: 8. CDR3 size: 15 residues. CDR1 is MNHEY, CDR2 SVGEGT, per germline. This clonotype was seen only a few times. The antigen remains unidentified. Findings of the study overall: CD4+ bias marked clones expanding day 15 to 37, unlike balanced contracting clones. Some clones that responded were present in memory (sampled pre-infection), which suggests cross-reactive memory joined.

TCRdb reanalysed the 5' RACE reads using MiXCR and keeps one entry per CDR3 protein. Of 250,000 to 350,000 distinct CDR3 sequences listed, around 15% are singletons. Sequencing was done on a sample of PBMCs or a T cell subset sorted from them (not recorded which). This receptor was identified in a man between 18 and 29 years old who had mild COVID-19 (a few samples of this study predate the infection). Cell type and time point are not known. The chain joins TRBV6-2 or TRBV6-3 to TRBJ2-5; 8 nucleotides agree with TRBD2. CDR3 sequence (DNA): TGTGCCAGCAGCTCGTTAGCGGGAACACAAGAGACCCAGTACTTC. Translating gives CASSSLAGTQETQYF.